The rows below give T cell receptor beta chains drawn from one sample of a study of blood T cell repertoires in COVID-19. Clones were read by immunoSEQ multiplex PCR, and TCRdb kept only the in-frame ones, dropping some. The data contain 45,000 to 55,000 clones, approximately 90% of them seen just once; the ten biggest clones take up 28%. The sequencing sample was made of peripheral blood. These receptors were taken from a human donor in a cohort sampled during active COVID-19. CDR3s include the opening cysteine and the closing phenylalanine or tryptophan. A D gene is named only where the DNA matches it firmly. Size values are once, few and many counts, or a class for expanded clones, and some rows have none.

CDR3 DNA	CDR3 protein	J gene	V gene	D gene	clone size
TGTGCCAGCAGTTACCAGGGGGGAAGCTACGAGCAGTACTTC	CASSYQGGSYEQYF	TRBJ2-7	TRBV2	-	-
TGCGCCAGCAGCTTGGTACAGGGGGACACTGAAGCTTTCTTT	CASSLVQGDTEAFF	TRBJ1-1	TRBV5-1	TRBD1	-
TGTGCCAGCAACGCGGGACAAGAGACCCAGTACTTC	CASNAGQETQYF	TRBJ2-5	TRBV2	-	-
TGTGCCACCAGCAGAGATCACGGCAATGAGCAGTTCTTC	CATSRDHGNEQFF	TRBJ2-1	TRBV15	-	-
TGTGCCAGCAGCCAAGTCCGGGACAGCCTCACAGATACGCAGTATTTT	CASSQVRDSLTDTQYF	TRBJ2-3	TRBV14	TRBD1	-
TGTGCCAGCAGCGTAGGCGGACTGTCTAACACTGAAGCTTTCTTT	CASSVGGLSNTEAFF	TRBJ1-1	TRBV9	-	-
TGTGCCAGCAGCCTGGACAGACAAAGACTAGCGCTCAGCTCCTACGAGCAGTACTTC	CASSLDRQRLALSSYEQYF	TRBJ2-7	TRBV5-6	TRBD2	-
TGTGCCAGCAGATCGCAGGGGGGAGACACCGGGGAGCTGTTTTTT	CASRSQGGDTGELFF	TRBJ2-2	TRBV7-2	-	-
TGTGCCAGCAGCTTAGTCCAGGGGGCTCGGTACGAGCAGTACTTC	CASSLVQGARYEQYF	TRBJ2-7	TRBV7-9	TRBD1	-
TGTGCCAGCAGCGTCCCCGGTTGGGGGACAGGGCGCCCAGATACGCAGTATTTT	CASSVPGWGTGRPDTQYF	TRBJ2-3	TRBV7-9	TRBD1	-
TGTGCCAGCTCACCACAAAGGACAGGGGGCAAGTACGAGCAGTACTTC	CASSPQRTGGKYEQYF	TRBJ2-7	TRBV18	TRBD1	-
TGTGCCAGCAGCCCCTTGGGACTAGCGGGAGACAATGAGCAGTTCTTC	CASSPLGLAGDNEQFF	TRBJ2-1	TRBV11-3	TRBD2	-
TGTGCCAGCAGTGCCCTGGGCAGGGGGCGGAACACTGAAGCTTTCTTT	CASSALGRGRNTEAFF	TRBJ1-1	TRBV2	TRBD1	few
TGTGCCAGCAGCCTTACACAGGGCACCTATAATTCACCCCTCCACTTT	CASSLTQGTYNSPLHF	TRBJ1-6	TRBV3-1/TRBV3-2	-	-
TGTGCCAGCAGTATACAGGGGTCCCTTAACTATGGCTACACCTTC	CASSIQGSLNYGYTF	TRBJ1-2	TRBV28	TRBD1	-
TGTGCCAGCAGCTACAGCTCAGGGGTGTATGGCTACACCTTC	CASSYSSGVYGYTF	TRBJ1-2	TRBV7-9	-	-
TGTGCCAGCACTAAGACAGGGGGCAATCAGCCCCAGCATTTT	CASTKTGGNQPQHF	TRBJ1-5	TRBV27	TRBD1	-
TGCGCCAGCAGACTCTCTGCAGGCCCCGGGGAGCTGTTTTTT	CASRLSAGPGELFF	TRBJ2-2	TRBV5-1	-	-
TGTGCCAGCACTGACGAACAGGGTCCCTCCAAAAACATTCAGTACTTC	CASTDEQGPSKNIQYF	TRBJ2-4	TRBV21-1	-	-
TGTGCCAGCAGCTCGGGACAGGGGAACACTGAAGCTTTCTTT	CASSSGQGNTEAFF	TRBJ1-1	TRBV7-3	TRBD1	-
TGTGCCAGCAGCTTTGGATCAGGGGGCGTCAAAAACATTCAGTACTTC	CASSFGSGGVKNIQYF	TRBJ2-4	TRBV7-9	TRBD1	once
TGTGCCAGCAGTCTTGCCGGGACAGGGAGGCGGACAGTTAATTCACCCCTCCACTTT	CASSLAGTGRRTVNSPLHF	TRBJ1-6	TRBV6-6	TRBD1	few
TGTGCCAGCTCCCGCGGACAGGCAGGAGAAAAACTGTTTTTT	CASSRGQAGEKLFF	TRBJ1-4	TRBV18	TRBD1	-
TGTGCCAGCAGTGAAGACAGGGCCCTAGCCAAAAACATTCAGTACTTC	CASSEDRALAKNIQYF	TRBJ2-4	TRBV2	-	-
TGTGCCAGCAGTTTATCGAGCGGGAGCTCCTACAATGAGCAGTTCTTC	CASSLSSGSSYNEQFF	TRBJ2-1	TRBV28	TRBD2	-
TGTGCCAGTAGTATAGGGCAGGGAATCATGAACACTGAAGCTTTCTTT	CASSIGQGIMNTEAFF	TRBJ1-1	TRBV19	-	-
TGTGCCAGCATTACAGGGCTAGCGGGGGGGCCAGATACGCAGTATTTT	CASITGLAGGPDTQYF	TRBJ2-3	TRBV2	TRBD2	-
TGTGCCAGCAGCTTAAGCCAATCCTACGAGCAGTACTTC	CASSLSQSYEQYF	TRBJ2-7	TRBV13	-	-
TGTGCCAGTAGTGGGACAGGGGACGAGCAGTACTTC	CASSGTGDEQYF	TRBJ2-7	TRBV19	TRBD1	-
TGTGCCAGCTCGCCAGGACAGGGCGGCGAGCAGTACTTC	CASSPGQGGEQYF	TRBJ2-7	TRBV18	TRBD1	few
TGTGCCAGCTCACCTCCGGGGGGGCGAACCGGGGAGCTGTTTTTT	CASSPPGGRTGELFF	TRBJ2-2	TRBV18	TRBD2	-